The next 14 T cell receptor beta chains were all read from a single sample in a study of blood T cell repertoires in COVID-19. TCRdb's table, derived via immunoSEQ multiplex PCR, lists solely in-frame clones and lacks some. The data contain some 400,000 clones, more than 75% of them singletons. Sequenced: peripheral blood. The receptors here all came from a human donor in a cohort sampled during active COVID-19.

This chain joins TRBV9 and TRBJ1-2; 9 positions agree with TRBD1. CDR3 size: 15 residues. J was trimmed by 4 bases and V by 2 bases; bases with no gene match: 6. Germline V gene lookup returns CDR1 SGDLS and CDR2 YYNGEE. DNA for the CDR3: TGTGCCAGCAGCGTGCAAGGACAGGGGAGCTATGGCTACACCTTC. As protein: CASSVQGQGSYGYTF.

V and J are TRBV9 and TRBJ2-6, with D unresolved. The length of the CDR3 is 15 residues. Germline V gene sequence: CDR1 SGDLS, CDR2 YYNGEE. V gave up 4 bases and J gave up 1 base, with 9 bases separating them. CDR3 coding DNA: TGTGCCAGCAGCTTAGGCAGGTCTGGGGCCAACGTCCTGACTTTC. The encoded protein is CASSLGRSGANVLTF. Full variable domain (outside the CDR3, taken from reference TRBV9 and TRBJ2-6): DSGVTQTPKHLITATGQRVTLRCSPRSGDLSVYWYQQSLDQGLQFLIQYYNGEERAKGNILERFSAQQFPDLHSELNLSSLELGDSALYFCASSLGRSGANVLTFGAGSRLTVL.

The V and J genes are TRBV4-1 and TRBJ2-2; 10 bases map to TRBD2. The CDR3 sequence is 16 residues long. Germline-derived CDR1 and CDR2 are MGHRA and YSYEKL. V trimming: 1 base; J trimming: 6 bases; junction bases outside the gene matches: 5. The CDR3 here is CASSQAAGGQAGELFF. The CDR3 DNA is TGCGCCAGCAGCCAAGCAGCGGGGGGGCAAGCCGGGGAGCTGTTTTTT.

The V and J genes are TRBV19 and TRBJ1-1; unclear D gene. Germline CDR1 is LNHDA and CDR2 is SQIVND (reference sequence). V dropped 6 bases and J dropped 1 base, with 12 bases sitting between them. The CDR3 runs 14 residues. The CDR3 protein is CASRAPGANTEAFF. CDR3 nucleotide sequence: TGTGCCAGTAGGGCCCCGGGAGCGAACACTGAAGCTTTCTTT.

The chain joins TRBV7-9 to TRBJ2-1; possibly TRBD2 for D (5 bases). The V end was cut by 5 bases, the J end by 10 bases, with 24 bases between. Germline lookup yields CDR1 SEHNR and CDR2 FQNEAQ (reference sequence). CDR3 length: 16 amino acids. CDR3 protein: CASSAKLLTSIGEQFF. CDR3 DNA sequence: TGTGCCAGCAGCGCGAAACTCCTCACTAGTATCGGCGAGCAGTTCTTC. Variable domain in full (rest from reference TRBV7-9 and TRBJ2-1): DTGVSQNPRHKITKRGQNVTFRCDPISEHNRLYWYRQTLGQGPEFLTYFQNEAQLEKSRLLSDRFSAERPKGSFSTLEIQRTEQGDSAMYLCASSAKLLTSIGEQFFGPGTRLTVL.

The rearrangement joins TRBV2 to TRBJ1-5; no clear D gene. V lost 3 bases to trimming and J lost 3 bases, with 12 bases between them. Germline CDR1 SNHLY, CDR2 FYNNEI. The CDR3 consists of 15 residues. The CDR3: CASSDVGLINQPQHF. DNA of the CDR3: TGTGCCAGCAGTGACGTCGGACTGATCAATCAGCCCCAGCATTTT. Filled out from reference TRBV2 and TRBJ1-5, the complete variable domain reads EPEVTQTPSHQVTQMGQEVILRCVPISNHLYFYWYRQILGQKVEFLVSFYNNEISEKSEIFDDQFSVERPDGSNFTLKIRSTKLEDSAMYFCASSDVGLINQPQHFGDGTRLSIL.

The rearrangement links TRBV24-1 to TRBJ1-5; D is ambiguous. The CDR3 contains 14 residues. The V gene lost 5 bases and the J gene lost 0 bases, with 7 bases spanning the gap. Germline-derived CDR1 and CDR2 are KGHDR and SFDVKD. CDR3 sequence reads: CATSADCSNQPQHF. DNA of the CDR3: TGTGCCACCAGTGCGGACTGTAGCAATCAGCCCCAGCATTTT.

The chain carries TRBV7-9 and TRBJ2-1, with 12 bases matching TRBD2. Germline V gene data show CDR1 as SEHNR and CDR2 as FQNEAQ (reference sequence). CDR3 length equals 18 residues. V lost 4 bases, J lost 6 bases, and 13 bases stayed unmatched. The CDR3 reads CASSSRTSGIVIRNEQFF. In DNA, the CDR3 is TGTGCCAGCAGCTCTCGGACTAGCGGGATAGTTATTCGCAATGAGCAGTTCTTC.

The CDR3 reads CASSSVGLAGGQYNEQFF. Here the CDR3 DNA reads TGTGCCAGCAGTTCCGTTGGACTAGCGGGAGGACAATACAATGAGCAGTTCTTC. V usage is TRBV27 and J usage is TRBJ2-1; 14 bases align to TRBD2. The CDR3 has 18 amino acids. The V gene end was trimmed by 4 bases and the J gene end by 4 bases; junction bases not matched to a gene: 9. CDR1 is MNHEY, CDR2 SMNVEV, per germline (reference sequence).

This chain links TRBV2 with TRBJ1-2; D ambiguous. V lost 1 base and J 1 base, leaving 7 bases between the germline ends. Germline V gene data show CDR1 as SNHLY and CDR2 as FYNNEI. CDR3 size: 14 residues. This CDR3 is CASSEGGFNYGYTF. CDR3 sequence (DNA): TGTGCCAGCAGTGAAGGAGGGTTTAACTATGGCTACACCTTC.

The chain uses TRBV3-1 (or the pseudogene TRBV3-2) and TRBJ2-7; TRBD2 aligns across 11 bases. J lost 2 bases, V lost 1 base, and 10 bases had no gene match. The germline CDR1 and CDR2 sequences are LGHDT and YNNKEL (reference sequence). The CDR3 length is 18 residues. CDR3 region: CASSQGVAGGREAYEQYF. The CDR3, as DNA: TGTGCCAGCAGCCAAGGGGTAGCGGGAGGGCGAGAAGCCTACGAGCAGTACTTC.

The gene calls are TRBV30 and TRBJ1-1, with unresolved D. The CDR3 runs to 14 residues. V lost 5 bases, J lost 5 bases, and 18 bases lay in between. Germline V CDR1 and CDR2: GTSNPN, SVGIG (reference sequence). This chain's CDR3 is CAWGPTVHGTEAFF. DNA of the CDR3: TGTGCCTGGGGGCCAACAGTTCATGGGACTGAAGCTTTCTTT.

The CDR3 loop reads CASSPTDTQYF. The CDR3 nucleotides are TGTGCCAGCAGTCCAACAGATACGCAGTATTTT. This chain joins TRBV12-3 or TRBV12-4 and TRBJ2-3, with D hard to call. V was trimmed by 5 bases and J by 3 bases, leaving 3 bases between them. CDR3 length: 11 residues.

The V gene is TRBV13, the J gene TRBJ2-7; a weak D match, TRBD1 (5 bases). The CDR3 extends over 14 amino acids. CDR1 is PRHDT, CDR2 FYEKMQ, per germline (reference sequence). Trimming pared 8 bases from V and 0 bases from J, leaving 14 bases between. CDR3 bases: TGTGCCAGCTCCTCAGGGCCCCACTCCTACGAGCAGTACTTC. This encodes CASSSGPHSYEQYF.